Listed below are T cell receptor beta chains from one sample, sequenced in a study of Graves' ophthalmopathy and Graves' hyperthyroidism. A single record per CDR3 protein comes from TCRdb applying MiXCR to the multiplex PCR reads. The table shows approximately 410,000 distinct CDR3 sequences, with 15% occurring only once. The sequencing sample was made of peripheral blood. The receptors were gathered from a woman in her late teens or twenties with stable Graves' hyperthyroidism. CDR3s include the opening cysteine and the closing phenylalanine or tryptophan. The D gene is left open where the match is weak. Some rows mark clone size as missing; the rest say once, few, many or name a class of expanded clone.

few	TRBD1	TRBV18	TRBJ2-7	CASSPPPDRNSYEQYF	TGTGCCAGCTCACCACCGCCGGACAGGAACTCCTACGAGCAGTACTTC
few	-	TRBV2	TRBJ1-1	CASRRQGSEAFF	TGTGCCAGCAGAAGGCAGGGCTCTGAAGCTTTCTTT
-	TRBD1	TRBV5-1	TRBJ2-7	CASSPAGGSAYEQYF	TGCGCCAGCAGCCCCGCAGGGGGCTCAGCTTACGAGCAGTACTTC
many	TRBD1	TRBV10-3	TRBJ1-2	CAISEEIGTGLIYGYTF	TGTGCCATCAGTGAAGAAATTGGGACAGGGCTTATCTATGGCTACACCTTC
-	-	TRBV7-8	TRBJ2-7	CASRPSVGEQYF	TGTGCCAGCAGGCCTAGCGTTGGCGAGCAGTACTTC
-	-	TRBV5-5	TRBJ2-2	CASSPEGGFIGELFF	TGTGCCAGCAGCCCGGAGGGCGGTTTCATCGGGGAGCTGTTTTTT
many	-	TRBV12-3/TRBV12-4	TRBJ1-5	CASSWGRDGNQPQHF	TGTGCCAGCAGTTGGGGCAGGGACGGCAATCAGCCCCAGCATTTT
-	-	TRBV18	TRBJ1-1	CASSPRRSGGNTEEAFF	TGTGCCAGCTCACCTAGACGTAGTGGGGGGAACACTGAGGAAGCTTTCTTT
many	TRBD1	TRBV7-2	TRBJ2-5	CASSFRTGGRTQYF	TGTGCCAGCAGTTTCCGGACAGGGGGACGGACCCAGTACTTC
many	-	TRBV20-1	TRBJ1-6	CSAHRVGNSPLHF	TGCAGTGCCCACAGGGTTGGTAATTCACCCCTCCACTTT
few	-	TRBV19	TRBJ1-2	CASSIGGRLYGYTF	TGTGCCAGTAGTATTGGGGGCAGGCTCTATGGCTACACCTTC
many	-	TRBV11-2	TRBJ2-7	CASSLGRRGRVEQYF	TGTGCCAGCAGCTTAGGGAGGAGGGGTCGAGTCGAGCAGTACTTC
many	-	TRBV18	TRBJ1-1	CASSPPRGGGNTEAFF	TGTGCCAGCTCACCACCGCGGGGCGGGGGGAACACTGAAGCTTTCTTT
many	-	TRBV6-2/TRBV6-3	TRBJ1-2	CASRLVGELYGYTF	TGTGCCAGCAGACTCGTTGGAGAACTCTATGGCTACACCTTC
many	-	TRBV7-2	TRBJ2-2	CASSSLRGLNTGELFF	TGTGCCAGCAGCTCCCTCCGGGGCCTGAACACCGGGGAGCTGTTTTTT
-	TRBD1	TRBV12-3/TRBV12-4	TRBJ1-6	CASSRTGGGNSPLHF	TGTGCCAGCAGCCGGACAGGGGGCGGAAATTCACCCCTCCACTTT
many	TRBD1	TRBV2	TRBJ2-2	CASSPGQGSTGELFF	TGTGCCAGCAGCCCGGGACAGGGGAGTACCGGGGAGCTGTTTTTT
-	TRBD1	TRBV24-1	TRBJ1-5	CATSDKGAGQPQHF	TGTGCCACCAGTGATAAGGGGGCAGGTCAGCCCCAGCATTTT
many	TRBD1	TRBV6-7	TRBJ1-2	CASRRQGHGYTF	TGTGCCAGCAGAAGACAGGGACATGGCTACACCTTC
many	TRBD1	TRBV3-1	TRBJ1-6	CASSPGTANSPLHF	TGTGCCAGCAGCCCCGGGACAGCGAATTCACCCCTCCACTTT
many	TRBD2	TRBV12-3/TRBV12-4	TRBJ2-5	CASSLGGTRGETQYF	TGTGCCAGCAGTTTAGGAGGGACTAGAGGCGAGACCCAGTACTTC
many	-	TRBV5-1	TRBJ2-7	CASSLDTGPTYEQYF	TGCGCCAGCAGCTTGGATACAGGGCCTACCTACGAGCAGTACTTC
many	TRBD1	TRBV19	TRBJ1-1	CASSRQGHTEAFF	TGTGCCAGTTCCAGACAGGGGCACACTGAAGCTTTCTTT
-	-	TRBV29-1	TRBJ1-1	CSVGGLDTEAFF	TGCAGCGTTGGGGGGCTGGACACTGAAGCTTTCTTT
many	TRBD1	TRBV20-1	TRBJ2-5	CSAREATGKETQYF	TGCAGTGCTAGAGAGGCGACAGGGAAAGAGACCCAGTACTTC
many	TRBD1	TRBV6-2/TRBV6-3	TRBJ1-5	CASSSGTGGDQPQHF	TGTGCCAGCAGCTCCGGGACAGGGGGAGATCAGCCCCAGCATTTT
many	TRBD1	TRBV7-3	TRBJ2-7	CASSPTDRGYEQYF	TGTGCCAGCAGTCCTACAGACAGGGGCTACGAGCAGTACTTC
many	-	TRBV7-2	TRBJ1-1	CASSLLPNGGTEAFF	TGTGCCAGCAGCTTATTGCCAAACGGGGGCACTGAAGCTTTCTTT
-	TRBD1	TRBV11-2	TRBJ2-5	CASSEHRGLRETQYF	TGTGCCAGCAGTGAACACAGGGGCCTGAGGGAGACCCAGTACTTC
many	-	TRBV5-1	TRBJ2-5	CASSLNQETQYF	TGTGCCAGCTCTCTCAACCAAGAGACCCAGTACTTC
few	-	TRBV14	TRBJ2-4	CASSQDRNIQYF	TGTGCCAGCAGCCAAGATCGAAACATTCAGTACTTC
many	TRBD2	TRBV12-3/TRBV12-4	TRBJ2-5	CASSLTGGPPNQETQYF	TGTGCCAGCAGTTTAACGGGGGGGCCCCCAAATCAAGAGACCCAGTACTTC
many	-	TRBV19	TRBJ2-5	CASSYDRNVETQYF	TGTGCCAGTAGCTACGACAGGAACGTCGAGACCCAGTACTTC
many	TRBD1	TRBV19	TRBJ2-7	CASSERQGAHEQYF	TGTGCCAGTAGTGAGAGACAGGGGGCCCACGAGCAGTACTTC
many	-	TRBV19	TRBJ1-1	CASSPDLDTEAFF	TGTGCCAGTAGTCCCGATTTGGACACTGAAGCTTTCTTT
once	-	TRBV12-3/TRBV12-4	TRBJ1-1	CASSLGVQNTEAFF	TGTGCCAGCAGTCTCGGGGTCCAGAACACTGAAGCTTTCTTT